These 3 T cell receptor beta chains originate from one sample sequenced in a study of OX40 agonist ivuxolimab in advanced cancers. Profiled with immunoSEQ multiplex PCR; TCRdb holds only in-frame clones, not every one. The profile shows tens of thousands of clones, just under 85% of them singletons. Here the sequenced sample was CD4+ or CD8+ T cells sorted from blood, taken in a trial of the OX40 agonist ivuxolimab. Receptor source: an adult with an advanced solid tumor such as melanoma, head and neck, liver or kidney cancer.

The gene calls are TRBV11-1 and TRBJ2-2; D gene uncertain. With 5 bases removed from V and 4 bases from J, the gap between germline ends came to 11 bases. CDR1 is SGHAT, CDR2 FQDESV, per germline (reference sequence). The CDR3 spans 14 residues. The CDR3 is CASSEQLGTGELFF. The CDR3 nucleotides are TGTGCCAGCAGCGAACAGCTGGGCACCGGGGAGCTGTTTTTT.

The V and J genes are TRBV27 and TRBJ1-5; possibly TRBD1 for D (6 bases). CDR1 is MNHEY and CDR2 is SMNVEV in the germline V gene (reference sequence). Trimming pared 1 base from V and 2 bases from J, leaving 12 bases between. This CDR3 region has 16 residues. CDR3 sequence: CASSLYQGSGNQPQHF. CDR3 nucleotides: TGTGCCAGCAGTTTATATCAGGGGTCGGGCAATCAGCCCCAGCATTTT.

CDR3 in DNA: TGTGCCAGCAGTTTTTCCAGGGGTGGCTACGAGCAGTACTTC. Translating gives CASSFSRGGYEQYF. This chain uses TRBV28 with TRBJ2-7, with D possibly being TRBD1 (6 bases). V lost 3 bases and J lost 3, with 12 bases in between. CDR3 length: 14 amino acids. Germline assignment: CDR1 MDHEN and CDR2 SYDVKM.